This T cell receptor beta chain derives from a study of blood T cell repertoires in COVID-19. At the level of the study: Acute-phase and convalescent COVID-19 samples originated in the United States, Italy and Spain.

This CDR3 is built from 18 residues. CDR1 is LGHDT and CDR2 is YNNKEL in the germline V gene (reference sequence). J lost 8 bases, V lost 3 bases, and 19 bases had no gene match. Original data processing: For nucleated cells, counts were estimated from reference gene primer amplification. Some clones are missing from TCRdb's copy, which holds only in-frame ones; the method was immunoSEQ multiplex PCR. The V and J calls and clone size are taken from that table; D and trimming were inferred from the DNA. The sample consists of 40,000 or so clones, 77% of them appearing once. The sequencing sample was made of peripheral blood. The chain combines TRBV3-1 (or the pseudogene TRBV3-2) with TRBJ2-1; 7 bases are a match to TRBD2. This clonotype originated in a woman aged 70-85 years with acute or convalescent COVID-19. CDR3 nucleotide sequence: TGTGCCAGCAGCCATCCTAGAGCAGCGGGGAGGGCCTCCCATGAGCAGTTCTTC. Translating gives CASSHPRAAGRASHEQFF.